This T cell receptor (beta chain) was captured by sequencing in a study of identical twins. Study results and caveats: Beta out-of-frame sequences showed weaker excess twin sharing. Fewer insertions were carried by abundant cord blood beta clonotypes, but none was seen in memory repertoires.

The table lists this clonotype with a few counts. Its antigen is not known. A template switching step contributed a universal primer site, while unique molecular identifiers were present in the cDNA. TCRdb re-derived calls from the 5' RACE reads in MiXCR, one entry per CDR3 protein. Of over 200,000 distinct CDR3 sequences detected, roughly a tenth appear once; the ten largest clones hold around 5%. There are 10 residues in the CDR3. The trim removed 7 bases at V and 5 bases at J, leaving 2 bases unmatched. Looked up from germline, CDR1 is SQVTM and CDR2 is ANQGSEA. V usage is TRBV29-1 and J usage is TRBJ2-7; TRBD1 matches 7 bases. This receptor was taken from a woman aged 18-35 years in good health. Sequenced material: memory (CD45RO+) T cells sorted from blood. CDR3 in amino acids: CSGGTDEQYF. The CDR3 coding sequence is TGCAGCGGGGGGACAGACGAGCAGTACTTC.